The clone carrying this T cell receptor beta chain was counted only a few times. Its antigen is not known. In the PCR, 60 Vbeta and 13 Jbeta primers were used. The protocol was immunoSEQ multiplex PCR, while the TCRdb copy is restricted to in-frame clones and leaves out a portion. The sample contains around 180,000 clones, 65% to 85% of which appear only once. This entry is derived from a study of cytomegalovirus exposure and HLA in healthy donors. Healthy individuals who donated bone marrow served as the donors. Findings and limits, study-wide: In terms of immune exposure information, only CMV serostatus was available.

The V gene end was trimmed by 2 bases and the J gene end by 0 bases; junction bases not matched to a gene: 18. Germline-derived CDR1 and CDR2 are MNHEY and SMNVEV (reference sequence). The CDR3 extends over 21 amino acids. V gene TRBV27 combines with J gene TRBJ1-5; TRBD1 aligns across 8 bases. This TCR was sampled from a male donor in good health and CMV-seronegative. The specimen was PBMCs. CDR3 protein: CASSLRLVGDRSSLSNQPQHF. CDR3 sequence (DNA): TGTGCCAGCAGTTTAAGGTTGGTGGGGGACAGGTCCTCGCTTAGCAATCAGCCCCAGCATTTT.